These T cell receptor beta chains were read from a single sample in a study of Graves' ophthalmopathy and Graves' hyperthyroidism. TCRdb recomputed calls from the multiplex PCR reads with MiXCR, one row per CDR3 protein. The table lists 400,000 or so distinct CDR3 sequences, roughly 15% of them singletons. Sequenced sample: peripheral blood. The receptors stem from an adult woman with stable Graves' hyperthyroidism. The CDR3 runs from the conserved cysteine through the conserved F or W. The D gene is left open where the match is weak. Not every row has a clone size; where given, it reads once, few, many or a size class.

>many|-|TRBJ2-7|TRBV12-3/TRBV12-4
CASSLAKGRNEQYF
TGTGCCAGCAGTTTAGCGAAGGGACGGAACGAGCAGTACTTC
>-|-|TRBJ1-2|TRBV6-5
CASGYSTNYGYTF
TGTGCCAGCGGTTACTCCACGAACTATGGCTACACCTTC
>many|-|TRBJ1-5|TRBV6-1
CASRPPEGSSNQPQHF
TGTGCCAGCAGACCCCCAGAGGGGAGTAGCAATCAGCCCCAGCATTTT
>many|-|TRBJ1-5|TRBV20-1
CSASPGGLNQPQHF
TGCAGTGCCAGCCCCGGGGGGCTCAATCAGCCCCAGCATTTT
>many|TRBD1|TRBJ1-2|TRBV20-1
CSAMGQEFHYGYTF
TGCAGTGCTATGGGACAGGAGTTCCACTATGGCTACACCTTC
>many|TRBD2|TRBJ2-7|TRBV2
CASSGGASGGYEQYF
TGTGCCAGCAGTGGAGGGGCTAGCGGCGGTTACGAGCAGTACTTC
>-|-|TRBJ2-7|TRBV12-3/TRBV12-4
CASSLATYGEQYF
TGTGCCAGCAGTCTTGCGACCTATGGCGAGCAGTACTTC
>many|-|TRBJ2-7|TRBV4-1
CASSHSIGLSEQYF
TGCGCCAGCAGCCATAGCATTGGGCTTTCTGAGCAGTACTTC
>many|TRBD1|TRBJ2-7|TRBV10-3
CAILSTYRGRLGFSYEQYF
TGTGCCATCCTAAGTACCTACAGGGGGCGGCTTGGGTTCTCCTACGAGCAGTACTTC
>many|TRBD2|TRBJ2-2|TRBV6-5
CASSYSVREGAGELFF
TGTGCCAGCAGTTACTCGGTTCGGGAGGGGGCCGGGGAGCTGTTTTTT
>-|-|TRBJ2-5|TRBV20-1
CSARNPGVEETQYF
TGCAGTGCGCGTAATCCGGGGGTCGAAGAGACCCAGTACTTC
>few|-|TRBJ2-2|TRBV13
CAGGVSGELFF
TGTGCCGGAGGGGTTAGCGGGGAGCTGTTTTTT
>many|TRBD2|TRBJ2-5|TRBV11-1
CASSWGLAGETQYF
TGTGCCAGCAGCTGGGGACTAGCGGGAGAGACCCAGTACTTC
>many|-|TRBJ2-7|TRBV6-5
CASNPWGGLTYEQYF
TGTGCCAGCAACCCCTGGGGGGGCCTGACCTACGAGCAGTACTTC
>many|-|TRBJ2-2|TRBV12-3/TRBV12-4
CASSLRWTGELFF
TGTGCCAGCAGTTTAAGGTGGACCGGGGAGCTGTTTTTT
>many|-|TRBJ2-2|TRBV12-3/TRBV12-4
CAGYRANTGELFF
TGTGCCGGGTACAGGGCGAACACCGGGGAGCTGTTTTTT
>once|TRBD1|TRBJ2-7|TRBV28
CASSSRTGREQYF
TGTGCCAGCAGTTCACGGACAGGGCGGGAGCAGTACTTC
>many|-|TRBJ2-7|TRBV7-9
CASSLRGASYEQYF
TGTGCCAGCAGCCTCAGGGGGGCATCCTACGAGCAGTACTTC
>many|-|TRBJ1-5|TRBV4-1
CASSQDKGQPQHF
TGCGCCAGCAGCCAAGACAAGGGTCAGCCCCAGCATTTT
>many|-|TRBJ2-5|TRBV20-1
CSASGKDARVQTQYF
TGCAGTGCTAGCGGGAAGGACGCCAGGGTGCAGACCCAGTACTTC
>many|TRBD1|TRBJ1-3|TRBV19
CATRDRGLSGNTIYF
TGTGCCACCCGGGACAGGGGCCTCTCTGGAAACACCATATATTTT
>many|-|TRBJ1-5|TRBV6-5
CASSYVDSNQPQHF
TGTGCCAGCAGTTATGTCGATAGCAATCAGCCCCAGCATTTT
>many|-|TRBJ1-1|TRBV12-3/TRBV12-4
CASSMPGMNTEAFF
TGTGCCAGCAGCATGCCCGGGATGAACACTGAAGCTTTCTTT
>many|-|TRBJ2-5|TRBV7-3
CASSPKEQMRETQYF
TGTGCCAGCAGCCCCAAGGAGCAAATGAGAGAGACCCAGTACTTC
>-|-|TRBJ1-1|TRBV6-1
CASSPLRGSRRDTEAFF
TGTGCCAGCAGCCCCCTCCGGGGCAGCCGGAGGGACACTGAAGCTTTCTTT
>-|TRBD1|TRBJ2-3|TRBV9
CASSVDETGDHSNQPQYF
TGTGCCAGCAGCGTAGACGAGACAGGGGATCATAGCAATCAGCCCCAGTATTTT
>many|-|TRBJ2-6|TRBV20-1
CSASYTSGANVLTF
TGCAGTGCTAGCTATACTTCTGGGGCCAACGTCCTGACTTTC
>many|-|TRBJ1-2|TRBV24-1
CATSVGSGRGYTF
TGTGCCACCAGTGTCGGCTCGGGCAGGGGCTACACCTTC
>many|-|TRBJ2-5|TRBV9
CASSGRLDETQYF
TGTGCCAGCAGTGGAAGACTAGACGAGACCCAGTACTTC
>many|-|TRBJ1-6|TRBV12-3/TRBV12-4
CASSTSGEPSSPLHF
-
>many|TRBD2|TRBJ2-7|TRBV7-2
CASSLELAGEFPYEQYF
TGTGCCAGCAGCTTAGAATTGGCGGGAGAGTTCCCCTACGAGCAGTACTTC
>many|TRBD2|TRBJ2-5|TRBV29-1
CSVGTSGTVRIETQYF
TGCAGCGTGGGGACTAGCGGGACCGTCCGGATCGAGACCCAGTACTTC
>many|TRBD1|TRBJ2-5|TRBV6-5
CASSFGTADQETQYF
TGTGCCAGCAGTTTCGGGACAGCCGACCAAGAGACCCAGTACTTC
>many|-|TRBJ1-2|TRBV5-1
CASNGGLGGGYTF
TGCGCCAGCAACGGGGGTCTCGGAGGGGGCTACACCTTC
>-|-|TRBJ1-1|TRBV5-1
CASTRTDEAFF
TGCGCCAGCACCCGGACAGATGAAGCTTTCTTT
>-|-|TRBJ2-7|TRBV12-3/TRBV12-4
CASTAPSGGQVYEQYF
TGTGCCAGCACCGCCCCTAGTGGGGGGCAGGTCTACGAGCAGTACTTC
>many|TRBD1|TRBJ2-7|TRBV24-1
CATSDSTGGLYEQYF
TGTGCCACCAGTGATTCGACAGGGGGCCTCTACGAGCAGTACTTC
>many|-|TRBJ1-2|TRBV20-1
CSAFSPRGYTF
TGCAGTGCCTTCTCACCCCGGGGCTACACCTTC
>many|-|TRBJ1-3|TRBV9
CASSVNSGNTIYF
TGTGCCAGCAGCGTAAACTCTGGAAACACCATATATTTT
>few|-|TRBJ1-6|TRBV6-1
CASSPGVSEGSPLHF
TGTGCCAGCAGCCCGGGGGTCTCGGAGGGTTCACCCCTCCACTTT
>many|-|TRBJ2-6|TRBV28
CASSNPSGANVLTF
TGTGCCAGCAGCAACCCGTCTGGGGCCAACGTCCTGACTTTC
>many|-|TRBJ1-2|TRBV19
CASSILGTLNYGYTF
TGTGCCAGTAGTATTCTTGGGACACTAAACTATGGCTACACCTTC
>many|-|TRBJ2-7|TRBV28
CASSLYGETYEQYF
TGTGCCAGCAGCCTTTATGGGGAAACCTACGAGCAGTACTTC
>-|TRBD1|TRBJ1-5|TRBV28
CASLASDRGRNQPQHF
TGTGCCAGCCTTGCGTCAGACAGGGGTCGCAATCAGCCCCAGCATTTT
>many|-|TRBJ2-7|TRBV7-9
CASSLANKGPGYF
TGTGCCAGCAGCTTAGCGAACAAAGGTCCGGGGTACTTC
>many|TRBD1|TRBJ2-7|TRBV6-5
CASSFTGQSNEQYF
TGTGCCAGCAGTTTTACGGGACAGTCGAACGAGCAGTACTTC
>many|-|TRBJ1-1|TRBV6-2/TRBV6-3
CASTANTEAFF
TGTGCCAGCACCGCAAACACTGAAGCTTTCTTT
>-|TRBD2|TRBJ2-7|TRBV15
CATSGVAGDEQYF
TGTGCCACCAGCGGGGTAGCGGGAGACGAGCAGTACTTC
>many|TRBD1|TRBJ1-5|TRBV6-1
CASLQTGTGANQPQHF
TGTGCCAGCCTCCAGACCGGGACAGGGGCCAATCAGCCCCAGCATTTT
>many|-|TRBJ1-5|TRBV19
CASSQRGGGRIQPQHF
TGTGCCAGTAGCCAAAGGGGAGGGGGAAGGATTCAGCCCCAGCATTTT
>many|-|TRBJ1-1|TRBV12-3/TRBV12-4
CASSTDENTEAFF
TGTGCCAGCAGTACAGACGAGAACACTGAAGCTTTCTTT
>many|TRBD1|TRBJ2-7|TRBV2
CASSVHSGTGHTYEQYF
TGTGCCAGCAGTGTGCATTCTGGGACAGGACACACCTACGAGCAGTACTTC
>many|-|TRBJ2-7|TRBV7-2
CASSDAVVYEQYF
TGTGCCAGCAGCGACGCCGTGGTGTACGAGCAGTACTTC
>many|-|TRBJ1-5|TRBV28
CASSWGINQPQHF
TGTGCCAGCAGTTGGGGAATCAATCAGCCCCAGCATTTT
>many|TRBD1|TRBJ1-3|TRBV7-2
CASSYPGQGGNTIYF
TGTGCCAGCAGCTATCCGGGACAGGGGGGAAACACCATATATTTT
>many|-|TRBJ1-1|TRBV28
CASSLLGGVAEQSQAFF
TGTGCCAGCAGTTTATTAGGAGGGGTTGCTGAACAGAGTCAAGCTTTCTTT
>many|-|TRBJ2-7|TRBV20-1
CSANPSRGVPVGEQYF
TGCAGTGCTAACCCCAGCCGAGGGGTTCCAGTAGGCGAGCAGTACTTC
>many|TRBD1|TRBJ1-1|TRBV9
CASSAQTGGTEAFF
TGTGCCAGCAGCGCCCAGACAGGGGGTACTGAAGCTTTCTTT
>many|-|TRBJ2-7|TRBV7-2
CASSGSITYEQYF
TGTGCCAGTAGCGGCTCAATAACCTACGAGCAGTACTTC
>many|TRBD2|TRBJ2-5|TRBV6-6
CASSYSNSGSTQYF
TGTGCCAGCAGTTACTCCAATAGCGGGAGTACCCAGTACTTC